Listed here are 22 T cell receptor beta chains from one sample, sequenced in a study of blood T cell repertoires in COVID-19 (dated by TCRdb to the early 2020s). The method was the immunoSEQ multiplex PCR assay. Sourced from immuneACCESS, this table was stored by TCRdb with only in-frame sequences that have V and J called. A share of the clones is absent; for the studies checked, an unresolved V gene accounts for under half, and the remainder has no known explanation. This sample holds around 75,000 clones; about 88% were observed only once. The ten largest clones take up about 21% of the sample. Sample: peripheral blood. Every receptor here comes from a human donor in a cohort sampled during active COVID-19.

V gene TRBV3-1 (or the pseudogene TRBV3-2) combines with J gene TRBJ2-5; possible D gene TRBD1, 6 bases. Germline V CDR1 and CDR2: LGHDT, YNNKEL (reference sequence). CDR3 length: 15 residues. V dropped 1 base and J dropped 1 base, with 10 bases sitting between them. The CDR3 spells CASSQVYRVQETQYF. CDR3 DNA: TGTGCCAGCAGCCAAGTCTACAGGGTCCAAGAGACCCAGTACTTC.

V usage is TRBV4-1 and J usage is TRBJ2-7; 11 nucleotides agree with TRBD1. V dropped 2 bases and J dropped 0; count of bases not matched to a gene: 3. Germline CDR1 MGHRA, CDR2 YSYEKL. The CDR3 is 16 amino acids. CDR3 amino acids: CASSQSGQGASYEQYF. DNA for the CDR3: TGCGCCAGCAGCCAATCCGGACAGGGGGCCTCCTACGAGCAGTACTTC.

The CDR3 here is CASSGEDRGVPKNIQYF. As DNA, the CDR3 is TGTGCCAGCAGTGGAGAAGACAGGGGGGTACCCAAAAACATTCAGTACTTC. V usage is TRBV6-1 and J usage is TRBJ2-4, with TRBD1 matching 9 bases. Trimming cost V 4 bases and J 2 bases; bases outside gene matches: 9. CDR3 length: 17 residues. Germline lookup yields CDR1 MNHNS and CDR2 SASEGT.

V and J are TRBV10-3 and TRBJ2-3, with D perhaps matching TRBD2 (5 bases). The germline V gene encodes CDR1 ENHRY and CDR2 SYGVKD. V shed 0 bases and J shed 0 bases, with 7 bases lying between them. The CDR3 spans 15 residues. CDR3 DNA: TGTGCCATCAGTGAGTCGATAGCGAGCACAGATACGCAGTATTTT. Amino acid sequence: CAISESIASTDTQYF.

This chain links TRBV2 with TRBJ1-2, with TRBD1 identical over 8 bases. CDR3 length equals 14 residues. Per germline, CDR1 SNHLY and CDR2 FYNNEI. V lost 6 bases and J lost 6; bases outside the gene matches: 9. Written as DNA, the CDR3 is TGTGCCAGCAGGGATGGACAGGGTAGGGATGGCTACACCTTC. Protein: CASRDGQGRDGYTF.

The V and J genes are TRBV4-2 and TRBJ1-3; TRBD1 is a possible D gene (5 bases). Trimming removed 1 base from V and 0 bases from J, with 19 bases in between. CDR1 LGHNA and CDR2 YNFKEQ come from the germline V gene. The CDR3 loop spans 19 amino acids. In DNA, the CDR3 is TGTGCCAGCAGCCAAGGGGGAGGGCCGGGAGACAGCTCTGGAAACACCATATATTTT. Translated, it gives CASSQGGGPGDSSGNTIYF.

This clone was picked up one time. V gene TRBV4-3 combines with J gene TRBJ1-2; D might be TRBD1 (6 bases). Germline V CDR1 and CDR2: LGHNA, YSLEER. Trimming took 0 bases from V and 8 from J, leaving 10 bases between them. There are 13 residues in the CDR3. CDR3 sequence: CASSQDWGRGYTF. The CDR3, as DNA: TGCGCCAGCAGCCAAGATTGGGGGCGAGGCTACACCTTC.

The CDR3 DNA reads TGTGCCAGCAGCTTGACCCCCAGTTCTAACTATGGCTACACCTTC. The encoded protein is CASSLTPSSNYGYTF. V gene TRBV5-5 combines with J gene TRBJ1-2; D gene unclear. Trimming stripped 1 base from V and 0 bases from J, with 10 bases between. CDR3 length: 15 residues. Germline CDR1 reads SGHKS; CDR2 reads YYEKEE (reference sequence).

The CDR3 coding sequence is TGTGCCAGCAGCCGCGCGGGAATGGAGAAACTGTTTTTT. Its protein product is CASSRAGMEKLFF. J is TRBJ1-4 and V is TRBV7-9; unclear D gene. The CDR3 is 13 residues long. The germline CDR1 and CDR2 sequences are SEHNR and FQNEAQ (reference sequence). The germline V and J ends were trimmed by 5 bases and 11 bases, with 15 bases remaining between them.

V usage is TRBV5-4 and J usage is TRBJ2-5; TRBD2 aligns across 12 bases. Germline CDR1 and CDR2: SGHNT and YYREEE (reference sequence). V trimming: 1 base; J trimming: 5 bases; junction bases outside the gene matches: 9. The CDR3 sequence is 17 residues long. The CDR3: CASSLWPSGGGKETQYF. CDR3 DNA sequence: TGTGCCAGCAGCTTGTGGCCTAGCGGGGGGGGGAAGGAGACCCAGTACTTC.

The chain is built from TRBV7-3 and TRBJ2-1, with 8 positions matching TRBD2. CDR1 and CDR2 (germline): SGHTA, FQGTGA. The CDR3 spans 19 residues. J lost 7 bases, V lost 2 bases, and 19 bases had no gene match. CDR3 nucleotides: TGTGCCAGCAGCTTAGGTATGCAAGCGGGAGCGTCTTTCCTTAATGAGCAGTTCTTC. It yields the protein CASSLGMQAGASFLNEQFF.

The CDR3 coding sequence is TGCGCCAGCAGCCAAGCCACGGGGGAGATGGGAGATACGCAGTATTTT. Translated: CASSQATGEMGDTQYF. V gene TRBV4-1 combines with J gene TRBJ2-3; TRBD2 is a possible D gene (6 bases). Germline V lookup: CDR1 MGHRA, CDR2 YSYEKL. The germline V and J ends were trimmed by 1 base and 5 bases, with 16 bases remaining between them. The CDR3 is made up of 16 amino acids.

The chain employs TRBV7-3 and TRBJ2-1; 8 nucleotides align to TRBD1. CDR3 length: 15 residues. The germline gives CDR1 SGHTA, CDR2 FQGTGA. The V segment lost 5 bases and the J segment 2 bases; nucleotides outside the gene matches: 5. The CDR3 DNA reads TGTGCCAGCAGCGCAGACAGGGGTACCTACAATGAGCAGTTCTTC. Amino acids: CASSADRGTYNEQFF.

This chain joins TRBV7-9 and TRBJ2-3, with a possible D match to TRBD1 (5 bases). The V gene lost 5 bases and the J gene lost 6 bases, with 15 bases spanning the gap. The length of the CDR3 is 14 residues. Germline CDR1 is SEHNR and CDR2 is FQNEAQ (reference sequence). Here the CDR3 reads CASSGHVLLDTQYF. The CDR3, as DNA: TGTGCCAGCAGCGGACACGTCCTTCTGGATACGCAGTATTTT.

The chain couples TRBV18 to TRBJ2-1, with 8 positions matching TRBD2. V was pared by 1 base and J by 1 base, with 6 bases of the junction left unmatched. The CDR3 has 17 amino acids. The V gene's germline CDR1 is KGHSH and CDR2 LQKENI. CDR3 protein: CASSPLFSGSSYNEQFF. In nucleotides, the CDR3 is TGTGCCAGCTCACCACTTTTCAGCGGGAGTTCCTACAATGAGCAGTTCTTC.

The chain has TRBV7-9 and TRBJ2-1; D is unresolved. Germline lookup yields CDR1 SEHNR and CDR2 FQNEAQ (reference sequence). The ends were cut back, 5 bases at V and 2 bases at J, with 13 bases in the middle. The CDR3 has 15 residues. CDR3 bases: TGTGCCAGCAGCCCCCCAGTCGTGCCCTACAATGAGCAGTTCTTC. Encoded protein: CASSPPVVPYNEQFF.

The chain recombines TRBV7-8 with TRBJ1-1, with TRBD1 as a possible D gene (6 bases). V dropped 5 bases and J dropped 4 bases, with 20 bases sitting between them. Germline V gene sequence: CDR1 SGHVS, CDR2 FQNEAQ. The CDR3 extends over 16 amino acids. CDR3 coding DNA: TGTGCCAGCAGCGTAGGGACGGGACAAAGGGTCACTGAAGCTTTCTTT. Its protein product is CASSVGTGQRVTEAFF.

The chain joins TRBV19 to TRBJ1-2; 7 bases are a match to TRBD1. Per germline, CDR1 LNHDA and CDR2 SQIVND (reference sequence). V lost 2 bases and J lost 8; bases outside the gene matches: 17. CDR3 size: 17 residues. This CDR3 reads CASSISLSDGQVYGYTF. CDR3 coding DNA: TGTGCCAGTAGTATATCCCTATCCGACGGACAGGTTTACGGCTACACCTTC.

The chain couples TRBV7-9 to TRBJ2-3, with a tentative D call TRBD1 (5 bases). With 1 base removed from V and 6 bases from J, the gap between germline ends came to 11 bases. Germline V lookup: CDR1 SEHNR, CDR2 FQNEAQ (reference sequence). CDR3 length: 14 residues. This CDR3 is CASSLGGAADTQYF. CDR3 DNA sequence: TGTGCCAGCAGCTTAGGGGGCGCGGCGGATACGCAGTATTTT.

This chain links TRBV30 with TRBJ2-1; 10 bases match TRBD2. Looked up from germline, CDR1 is GTSNPN and CDR2 is SVGIG (reference sequence). V shed 4 bases, J shed 3 bases, and the junction held 3 bases outside the gene matches. The CDR3 totals 14 residues. CDR3 loop: CAWTSGRLYNEQFF. For the CDR3, the DNA is TGTGCCTGGACTAGCGGGAGACTCTACAATGAGCAGTTCTTC. Drawing the rest from reference TRBV30 and TRBJ2-1, the complete variable domain is SQTIHQWPATLVQPVGSPLSLECTVEGTSNPNLYWYRQAAGRGLQLLFYSVGIGQISSEVPQNLSASRPQDRQFILSSKKLLLSDSGFYLCAWTSGRLYNEQFFGPGTRLTVL.

The chain couples TRBV28 to TRBJ2-7, with D perhaps matching TRBD2 (6 bases). CDR3 length: 14 residues. V dropped 2 bases and J dropped 0 bases, with 8 bases sitting between them. Germline V lookup: CDR1 MDHEN, CDR2 SYDVKM. The CDR3 here is CASSLAGSSYEQYF. The CDR3 DNA follows: TGTGCCAGCAGTTTAGCCGGGAGCTCCTACGAGCAGTACTTC. The full variable domain, in which reference TRBV28 and TRBJ2-7 provide the parts outside the CDR3, is DVKVTQSSRYLVKRTGEKVFLECVQDMDHENMFWYRQDPGLGLRLIYFSYDVKMKEKGDIPEGYSVSREKKERFSLILESASTNQTSMYLCASSLAGSSYEQYFGPGTRLTVT.

The V call is TRBV7-8, the J call TRBJ1-2; 9 nucleotides line up with TRBD1. Germline V CDR1 and CDR2: SGHVS, FQNEAQ. Trimming took 0 bases from V and 7 from J; bases not matched to a gene: 6. This CDR3 comprises 15 residues. For the CDR3, the DNA is TGTGCCAGCAGCTTAGCGCCCGGGACAGGGTTTGGCTACACCTTC. Its translation is CASSLAPGTGFGYTF.